The 17 T cell receptor beta chains listed next were all sequenced from one sample in a study of T cells in localized non-small cell lung cancer. Sequencing was performed with immunoSEQ multiplex PCR; in TCRdb, only in-frame clones are kept and a portion is missing. The data show more than 2,000 clones, 27% seen once. The sequences come from lung tumor tissue, collected before any cancer treatment. These receptors all stem from a male donor at least 60 years old with stage III lung adenocarcinoma.

The table lists this clone with a few counts. The chain carries TRBV11-3 and TRBJ2-3; D not certain. Trimming stripped 3 bases from V and 0 bases from J, with 16 bases between. The CDR3 totals 17 residues. Germline CDR1 is SGHNT and CDR2 is YENEEA. CDR3 loop: CASSFLLGLGSTDTQYF. CDR3 in DNA: TGTGCCAGCAGCTTCCTGCTAGGGTTGGGGAGCACAGATACGCAGTATTTT.

The chain has TRBV18 and TRBJ1-6, with D tentatively TRBD1 (6 bases). In germline, CDR1 is KGHSH, CDR2 LQKENI. CDR3 length: 14 residues. The V gene lost 6 bases and the J gene lost 5 bases, with 11 bases spanning the gap. CDR3 in amino acids: CASSIRQDNSPLHF. The CDR3 nucleotides are TGTGCCAGCTCGATTCGACAGGATAATTCACCCCTCCACTTT.

The rearrangement joins TRBV7-8 to TRBJ1-1, with D perhaps TRBD1 (5 bases). V was clipped by 3 bases and J by 7 bases, with 12 bases between them. The CDR3 is made up of 13 amino acids. Germline values: CDR1 SGHVS, CDR2 FQNEAQ. The CDR3, as DNA: TGTGCCAGCAGCTTCGACAGAAGGAGTGAAGCTTTCTTT. Amino acids: CASSFDRRSEAFF. Using reference TRBV7-8 and TRBJ1-1 for the parts outside the CDR3, the full variable domain is GAGVSQSPRYKVAKRGQDVALRCDPISGHVSLFWYQQALGQGPEFLTYFQNEAQLDKSGLPSDRFFAERPEGSVSTLKIQRTQQEDSAVYLCASSFDRRSEAFFGQGTRLTVV.

This clone has a handful of counts. The gene calls are TRBV19 and TRBJ2-7; 9 nucleotides line up with TRBD1. CDR3 length equals 14 residues. With V trimmed by 7 bases and J by 5 bases, 9 bases remained unmatched. CDR1 LNHDA and CDR2 SQIVND come from the germline V gene (reference sequence). The chain's CDR3 is CASTPGTGWNEQYF. In DNA form, the CDR3 reads TGTGCCAGTACCCCCGGGACAGGGTGGAACGAGCAGTACTTC.

The rearrangement uses TRBV18 and TRBJ2-7; 11 positions agree with TRBD1. Germline V CDR1 and CDR2: KGHSH, LQKENI. The CDR3 has 16 residues. V was clipped by 1 base and J by 5 bases; unmatched bases: 7. The CDR3 loop is CASSPLSGQGANEQYF. The CDR3 coding sequence is TGTGCCAGCTCACCACTCTCCGGACAGGGGGCCAACGAGCAGTACTTC.

The gene calls are TRBV19 and TRBJ1-1; 8 positions agree with TRBD1. Losses at the gene ends were 7 bases for V and 3 bases for J; bases not matched to a gene: 19. Germline CDR1 LNHDA, CDR2 SQIVND (reference sequence). This CDR3 contains 18 residues. This chain's CDR3 is CASTTAWTGLIADTEAFF. The CDR3 DNA follows: TGTGCCAGTACCACCGCCTGGACAGGGCTCATCGCGGACACTGAAGCTTTCTTT.

This clone was seen a handful of times. Other DNA sequences from this sample encode an identical CDR3 as well. The rearrangement uses TRBV9 and TRBJ1-4; TRBD1 agrees at 7 bases. The V gene end was trimmed by 3 bases and the J gene end by 7 bases; junction bases not matched to a gene: 6. The germline V gene has CDR1 SGDLS and CDR2 YYNGEE. CDR3 length: 14 amino acids. CDR3 sequence (DNA): TGTGCCAGCAGCGGAACAGGGGCGGGTGAAAAACTGTTTTTT. Residues: CASSGTGAGEKLFF.

This clone was seen a few times. J is TRBJ1-5 and V is TRBV12-5, with D possibly TRBD1 on 5 matching bases. Looked up from germline, CDR1 is LGHNT and CDR2 is FRNRAP. CDR3 length: 14 residues. CDR3 in amino acids: CASTPGGGNQPQHF. The CDR3 DNA reads TGTGCCAGCACCCCGGGGGGGGGCAATCAGCCCCAGCATTTT.

The chain employs TRBV18 and TRBJ1-1; D call uncertain. Between the trimmed V and J ends, which lost 4 bases and 1 base, there was a span of 7 bases. The CDR3 has 13 residues. Germline CDR1 reads KGHSH; CDR2 reads LQKENI. CDR3 amino acids: CASSLTRNTEAFF. The CDR3 DNA is TGTGCCAGCTCACTTACGAGGAACACTGAAGCTTTCTTT.

The gene calls are TRBV29-1 and TRBJ2-5, with a weak D call TRBD2 (5 bases). V was cut by 0 bases and J by 5 bases, with 13 bases left in between. The V gene's germline CDR1 is SQVTM and CDR2 ANQGSEA. The CDR3 length is 14 residues. The CDR3 DNA reads as TGCAGCGTTGAAGATTCGGGGAGTGTCGAGACCCAGTACTTC. Residues: CSVEDSGSVETQYF.

In its sample, this clone ranks as medium-sized (0.01 to 0.1%). The CDR3 DNA is TGTGCCGTCCATCGCGGGGGTAACACTGAAGCTTTCTTT. Protein product: CAVHRGGNTEAFF. The V and J genes are TRBV6-8 and TRBJ1-1, with D tentatively TRBD1 (5 bases). CDR3 length: 13 residues. In germline, CDR1 is MNHGY, CDR2 SAAAGT. V shed 11 bases and J shed 2 bases, with 15 bases lying between them.

The J gene is TRBJ2-5, the V gene TRBV19; D may match TRBD1 or TRBD2 (6 bases each). V was shortened by 3 bases and J by 0 bases, with 17 bases between the two germline ends. CDR3 length: 17 amino acids. Germline V gives CDR1 LNHDA, CDR2 SQIVND (reference sequence). CDR3 loop: CASSMTGGTPYQETQYF. CDR3 coding DNA: TGTGCCAGTAGTATGACAGGCGGGACACCCTACCAAGAGACCCAGTACTTC.

V gene TRBV9 combines with J gene TRBJ2-1; D is undetermined. Germline loops: CDR1 SGDLS, CDR2 YYNGEE. The CDR3 is 15 residues long. V gave up 0 bases and J gave up 0 bases, with 7 bases separating them. CDR3 sequence reads: CASSVGVASYNEQFF. The CDR3 DNA reads as TGTGCCAGCAGCGTAGGGGTGGCCTCCTACAATGAGCAGTTCTTC.

This clone came up a few times. The chain combines TRBV6-8 with TRBJ2-6; 10 bases agree with TRBD1. Germline CDR1 reads MNHGY; CDR2 reads SAAAGT. The V and J ends lost 6 bases and 2 bases, in that order; junction bases with no gene match: 4. The CDR3 is 16 amino acids. Here the CDR3 reads CASRGQGEAGANVLTF. The CDR3, as DNA: TGTGCCAGCAGAGGACAGGGGGAAGCTGGGGCCAACGTCCTGACTTTC.

This clone is classed as medium-sized. V gene TRBV6-8 combines with J gene TRBJ1-2, with D perhaps matching TRBD1 (6 bases). The V and J ends lost 0 bases and 5 bases respectively, with 16 bases between them. Germline lookup yields CDR1 MNHGY and CDR2 SAAAGT. CDR3 length: 16 residues. The CDR3 sequence: CASSYSTGGGSYGYTF. The CDR3 DNA reads as TGTGCCAGCAGTTACTCGACAGGCGGGGGATCTTATGGCTACACCTTC.

The chain combines TRBV12-5 with TRBJ2-7; D gene uncertain. The CDR3 totals 13 residues. The germline V gene has CDR1 LGHNT and CDR2 FRNRAP. CDR3 nucleotide sequence: TGTGCCAGCACCGATCCCCAGGTTATAGAGCAGTACTTC. It translates to CASTDPQVIEQYF.

The V gene is TRBV9, the J gene TRBJ2-3, with 9 bases identical to TRBD2. The CDR3 length is 15 residues. Germline V CDR1 and CDR2: SGDLS, YYNGEE. V lost 6 bases, J lost 0 bases, and 5 bases stayed unmatched. CDR3 coding DNA: TGTGCCAGCAAGGGACTAGCCCCTAGCACAGATACGCAGTATTTT. Residues: CASKGLAPSTDTQYF.